This T cell receptor (beta chain) is drawn from a study of radiation and T cells in renal cell carcinoma. Study-level results: In blood, top tumor clones expanded by 2 weeks, shrinking by 4.

In the case of this clone: Its specificity is not known.

Assay: immunoSEQ multiplex PCR; the TCRdb copy retains only in-frame clones and omits some. The sample lists 70,000 to 90,000 clones, approximately 86% occurring once. Sample time point: blood 2 weeks post-SBRT. Treatment noted: 15 Gy SBRT to primary tumor, nephrectomy 4 weeks later. Serial blood draws occurred at baseline and 2 and 4 weeks post-SBRT. The CDR3 has 15 amino acids. This TCR was sampled from a woman in her forties or fifties with renal cell carcinoma. V usage is TRBV21-1 and J usage is TRBJ2-4; the table's D call TRBD2 went unverified against the DNA. TRBV21-1 is shown as a pseudogene. This specimen consisted of blood, obtained from a patient whose treatment included radiotherapy and nephrectomy. CDR3 amino acids: CASILAGGNKNIQYF. In DNA form, the CDR3 reads TGTGCCAGCATACTAGCGGGGGGGAACAAAAACATTCAGTACTTC.